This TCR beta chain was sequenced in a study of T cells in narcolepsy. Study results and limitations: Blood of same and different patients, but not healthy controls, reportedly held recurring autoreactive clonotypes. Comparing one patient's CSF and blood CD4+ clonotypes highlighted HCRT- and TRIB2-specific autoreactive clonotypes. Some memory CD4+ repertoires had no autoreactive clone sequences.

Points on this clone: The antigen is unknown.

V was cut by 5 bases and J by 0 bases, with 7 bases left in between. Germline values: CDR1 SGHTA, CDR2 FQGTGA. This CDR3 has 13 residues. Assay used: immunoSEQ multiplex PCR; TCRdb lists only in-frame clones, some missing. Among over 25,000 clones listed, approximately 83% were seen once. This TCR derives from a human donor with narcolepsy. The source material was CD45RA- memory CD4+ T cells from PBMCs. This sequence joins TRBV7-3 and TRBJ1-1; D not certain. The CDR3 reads CASSAMLNTEAFF. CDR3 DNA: TGTGCCAGCAGCGCCATGTTGAACACTGAAGCTTTCTTT.